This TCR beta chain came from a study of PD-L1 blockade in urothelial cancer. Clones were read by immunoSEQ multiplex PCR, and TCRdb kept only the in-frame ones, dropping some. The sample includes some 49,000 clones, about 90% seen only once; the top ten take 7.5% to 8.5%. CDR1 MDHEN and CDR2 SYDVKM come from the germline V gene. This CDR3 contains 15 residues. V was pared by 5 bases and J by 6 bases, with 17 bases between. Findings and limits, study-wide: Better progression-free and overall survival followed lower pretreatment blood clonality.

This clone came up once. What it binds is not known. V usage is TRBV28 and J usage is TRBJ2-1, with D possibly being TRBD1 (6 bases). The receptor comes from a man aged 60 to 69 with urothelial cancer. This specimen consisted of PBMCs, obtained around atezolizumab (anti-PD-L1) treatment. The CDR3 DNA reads TGTGCCAGCAGTAGCACGGGACAAAGCGTCAATGAGCAGTTCTTC. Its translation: CASSSTGQSVNEQFF.